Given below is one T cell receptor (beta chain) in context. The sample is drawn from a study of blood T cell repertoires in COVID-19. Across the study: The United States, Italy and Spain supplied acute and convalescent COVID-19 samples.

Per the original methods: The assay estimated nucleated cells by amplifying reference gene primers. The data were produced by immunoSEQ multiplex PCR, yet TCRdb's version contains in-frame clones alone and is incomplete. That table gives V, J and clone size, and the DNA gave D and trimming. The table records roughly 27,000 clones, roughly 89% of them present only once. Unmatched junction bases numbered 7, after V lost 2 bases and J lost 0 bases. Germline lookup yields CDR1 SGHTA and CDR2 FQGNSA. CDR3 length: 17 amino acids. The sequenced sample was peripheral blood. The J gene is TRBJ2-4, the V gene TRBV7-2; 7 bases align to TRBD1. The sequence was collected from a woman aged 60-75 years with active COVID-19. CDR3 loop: CASSLRPGTVAKNIQYF. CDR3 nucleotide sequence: TGTGCCAGCAGCTTACGACCCGGGACAGTAGCCAAAAACATTCAGTACTTC.